This TCR beta chain was retrieved from a study of T cell responses to AZD1222 COVID-19 vaccine. Study in general: Pooled in the analysis were second doses at about 4 or about 12 weeks.

Notes on the study in general: Seropositive AZD1222 recipients at baseline numbered only 5 to 7. It was only after the peak T cell response that any repertoires were sampled. The sample set comprised mostly white British donors with more females, and clonal diversity was possibly underestimated.

TCRdb keeps only in-frame clones here, not all; method: immunoSEQ multiplex PCR. The data hold approximately 120,000 clones, with about 90% observed a single time. As to this clone: Its cognate antigen is unknown.

Germline V gene data show CDR1 as DFQATT and CDR2 as SNEGSKA (reference sequence). The CDR3 consists of 15 residues. Trimming at V came to 5 bases and at J to 0 bases, leaving 7 bases not matched to a gene. This chain uses TRBV20-1 with TRBJ2-7, with 10 bases matching TRBD2. This receptor was identified in an adult in good health. This material consisted of peripheral blood, taken on day 0 of AZD1222 vaccination. The CDR3 DNA sequence: TGCAGTGCTCGTGCGCCTAGCGGGGGCTCCTACGAGCAGTACTTC. Its translation: CSARAPSGGSYEQYF.